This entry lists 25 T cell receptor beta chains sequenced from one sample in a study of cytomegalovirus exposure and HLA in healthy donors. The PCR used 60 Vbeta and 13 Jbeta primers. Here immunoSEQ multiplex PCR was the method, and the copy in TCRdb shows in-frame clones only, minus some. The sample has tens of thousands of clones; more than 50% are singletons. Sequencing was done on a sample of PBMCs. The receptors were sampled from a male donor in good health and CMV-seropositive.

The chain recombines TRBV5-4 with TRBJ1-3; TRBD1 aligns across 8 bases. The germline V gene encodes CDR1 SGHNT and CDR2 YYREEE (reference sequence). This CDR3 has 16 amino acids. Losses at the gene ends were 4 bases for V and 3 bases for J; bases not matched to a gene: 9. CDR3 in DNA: TGTGCCAGCAGCGTTGGACAGGGAGGGAATGGAAACACCATATATTTT. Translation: CASSVGQGGNGNTIYF.

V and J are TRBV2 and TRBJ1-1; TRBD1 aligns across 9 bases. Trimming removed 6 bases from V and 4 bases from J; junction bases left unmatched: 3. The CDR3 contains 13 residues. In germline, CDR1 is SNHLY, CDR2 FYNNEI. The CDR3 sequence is CASRVDRGTEAFF. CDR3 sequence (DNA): TGTGCCAGCAGGGTGGACAGGGGCACTGAAGCTTTCTTT.

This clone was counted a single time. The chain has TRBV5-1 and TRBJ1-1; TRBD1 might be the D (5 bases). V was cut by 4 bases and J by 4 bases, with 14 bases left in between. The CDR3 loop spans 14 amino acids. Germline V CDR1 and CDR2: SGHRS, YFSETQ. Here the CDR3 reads CASSPPLRGTEAFF. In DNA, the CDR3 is TGCGCCAGCAGCCCCCCTCTTAGGGGCACTGAAGCTTTCTTT.

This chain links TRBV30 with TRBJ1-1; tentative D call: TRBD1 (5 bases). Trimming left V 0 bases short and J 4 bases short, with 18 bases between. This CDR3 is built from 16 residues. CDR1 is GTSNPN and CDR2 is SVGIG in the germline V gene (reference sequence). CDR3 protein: CAWSVLWGVEGTEAFF. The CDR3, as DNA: TGTGCCTGGAGTGTACTCTGGGGGGTCGAGGGCACTGAAGCTTTCTTT.

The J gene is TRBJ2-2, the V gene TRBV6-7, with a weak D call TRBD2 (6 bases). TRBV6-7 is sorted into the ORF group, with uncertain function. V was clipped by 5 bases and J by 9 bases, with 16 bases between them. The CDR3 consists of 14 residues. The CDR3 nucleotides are TGTGCCAGCAGTAGGAGGGGAGATGGAAGGGAGCTGTTTTTT. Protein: CASSRRGDGRELFF.

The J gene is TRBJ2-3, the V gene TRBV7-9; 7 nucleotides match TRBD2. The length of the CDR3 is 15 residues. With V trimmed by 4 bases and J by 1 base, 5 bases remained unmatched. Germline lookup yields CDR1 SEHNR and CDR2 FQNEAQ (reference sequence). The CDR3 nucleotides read TGTGCCAGCAGCTCGGTGGCGGGGGGCACAGATACGCAGTATTTT. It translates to CASSSVAGGTDTQYF.

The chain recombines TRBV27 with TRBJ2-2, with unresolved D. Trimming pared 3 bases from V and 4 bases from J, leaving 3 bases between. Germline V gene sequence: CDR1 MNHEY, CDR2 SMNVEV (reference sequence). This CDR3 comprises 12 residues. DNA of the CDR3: TGTGCCAGCAGTTTCTTCACCGGGGAGCTGTTTTTT. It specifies CASSFFTGELFF.

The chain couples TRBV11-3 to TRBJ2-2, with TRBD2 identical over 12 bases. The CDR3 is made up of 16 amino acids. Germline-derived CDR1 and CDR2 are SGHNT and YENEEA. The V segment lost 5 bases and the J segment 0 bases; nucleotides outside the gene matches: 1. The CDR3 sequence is CASSRLAGANTGELFF. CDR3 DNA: TGTGCCAGCAGCAGACTAGCGGGAGCGAACACCGGGGAGCTGTTTTTT.

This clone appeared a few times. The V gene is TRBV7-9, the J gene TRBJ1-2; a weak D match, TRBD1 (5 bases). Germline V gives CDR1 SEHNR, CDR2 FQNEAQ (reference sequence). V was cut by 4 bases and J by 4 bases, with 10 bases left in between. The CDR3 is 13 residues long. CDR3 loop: CASSSGGFYGYTF. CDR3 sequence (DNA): TGTGCCAGCAGCTCGGGGGGGTTCTATGGCTACACCTTC.

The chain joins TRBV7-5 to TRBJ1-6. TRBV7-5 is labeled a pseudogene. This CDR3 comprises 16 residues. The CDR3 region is CVRSLPRREGNSPLHF. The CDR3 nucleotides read TGTGTCAGAAGCTTACCGAGGAGGGAGGGAAATTCACCCCTCCACTTT.

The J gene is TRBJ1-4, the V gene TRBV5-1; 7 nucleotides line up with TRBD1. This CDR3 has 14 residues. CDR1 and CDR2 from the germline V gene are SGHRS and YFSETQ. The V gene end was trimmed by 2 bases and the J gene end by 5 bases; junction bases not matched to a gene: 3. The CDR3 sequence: CASSLTGENEKLFF. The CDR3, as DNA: TGCGCCAGCAGCTTAACAGGGGAGAATGAAAAACTGTTTTTT.

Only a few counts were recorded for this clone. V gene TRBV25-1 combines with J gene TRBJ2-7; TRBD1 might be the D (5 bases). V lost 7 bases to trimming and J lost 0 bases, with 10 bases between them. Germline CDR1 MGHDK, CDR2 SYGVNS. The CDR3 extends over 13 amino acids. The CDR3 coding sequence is TGTGCCAGCATGTCAGGGCCCTCCTACGAGCAGTACTTC. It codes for CASMSGPSYEQYF.

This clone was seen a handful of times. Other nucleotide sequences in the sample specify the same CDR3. CDR3 DNA sequence: TGTGCCAGCAGCTTAGGGTCGGGGGGGCCAGAGACCCAGTACTTC. Protein: CASSLGSGGPETQYF. This sequence joins TRBV7-6 and TRBJ2-5; 8 bases are a match to TRBD2. This CDR3 contains 15 residues. V trimming: 1 base; J trimming: 4 bases; junction bases outside the gene matches: 5. CDR1 SGHVS and CDR2 FNYEAQ come from the germline V gene. The whole variable domain, filled in from reference TRBV7-6 and TRBJ2-5, reads GAGVSQSPRYKVTKRGQDVALRCDPISGHVSLYWYRQALGQGPEFLTYFNYEAQQDKSGLPNDRFSAERPEGSISTLTIQRTEQRDSAMYRCASSLGSGGPETQYFGPGTRLLVL.

The CDR3 loop reads CASSFGQDTQYF. Here the CDR3 DNA reads TGTGCCAGCAGCTTCGGACAGGATACCCAGTACTTC. The chain combines TRBV7-9 with TRBJ2-5; TRBD1 aligns across 7 bases. J lost 8 bases, V lost 3 bases, and 3 bases had no gene match. The CDR3 length is 12 residues. Germline V gene data show CDR1 as SEHNR and CDR2 as FQNEAQ (reference sequence).

The DNA of the CDR3 is TGTGCCAGCAGTGTACGAGCGGCAGCCGCGAACACCGGGGAGCTGTTTTTT. Translation gives CASSVRAAAANTGELFF. V is TRBV6-1 and J is TRBJ2-2, with a tentative D call TRBD2 (5 bases). V lost 4 bases and J 0 bases, leaving 15 bases between the germline ends. Germline-derived CDR1 and CDR2 are MNHNS and SASEGT. This CDR3 has 17 amino acids.

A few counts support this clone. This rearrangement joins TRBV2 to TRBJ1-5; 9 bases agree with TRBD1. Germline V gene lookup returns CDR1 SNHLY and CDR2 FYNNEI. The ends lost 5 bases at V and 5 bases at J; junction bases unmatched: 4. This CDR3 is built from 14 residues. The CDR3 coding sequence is TGTGCCAGCAGTTCGGACAGGGGAGATCAGCCCCAGCATTTT. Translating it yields CASSSDRGDQPQHF.

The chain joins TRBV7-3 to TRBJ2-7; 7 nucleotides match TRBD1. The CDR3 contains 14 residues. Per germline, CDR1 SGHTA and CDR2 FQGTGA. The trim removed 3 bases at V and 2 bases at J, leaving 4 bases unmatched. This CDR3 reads CASSLEQGAYEQYF. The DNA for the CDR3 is TGTGCCAGCAGCTTGGAGCAGGGGGCCTACGAGCAGTACTTC.

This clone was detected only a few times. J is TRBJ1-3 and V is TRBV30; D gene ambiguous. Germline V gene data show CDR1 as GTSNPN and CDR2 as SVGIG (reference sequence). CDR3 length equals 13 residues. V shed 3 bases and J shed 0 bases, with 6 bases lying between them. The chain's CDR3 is CAWRQYSGNTIYF. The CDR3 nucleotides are TGTGCCTGGAGGCAGTACTCTGGAAACACCATATATTTT.

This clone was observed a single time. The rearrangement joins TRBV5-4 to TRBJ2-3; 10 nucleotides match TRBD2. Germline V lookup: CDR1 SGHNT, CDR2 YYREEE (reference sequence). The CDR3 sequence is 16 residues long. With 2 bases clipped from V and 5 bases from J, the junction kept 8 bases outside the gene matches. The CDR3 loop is CASSLRSGRVGDTQYF. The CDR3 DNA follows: TGTGCCAGCAGCTTAAGAAGCGGGAGGGTGGGAGATACGCAGTATTTT.

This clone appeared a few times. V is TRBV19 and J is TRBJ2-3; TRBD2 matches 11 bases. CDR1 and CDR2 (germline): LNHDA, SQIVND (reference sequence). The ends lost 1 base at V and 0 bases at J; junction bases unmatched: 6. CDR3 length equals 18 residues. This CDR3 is CASSIVRRLAGSTDTQYF. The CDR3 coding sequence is TGTGCCAGTAGTATAGTACGAAGACTAGCGGGAAGCACAGATACGCAGTATTTT. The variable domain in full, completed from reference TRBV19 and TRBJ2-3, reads DGGITQSPKYLFRKEGQNVTLSCEQNLNHDAMYWYRQDPGQGLRLIYYSQIVNDFQKGDIAEGYSVSREKKESFPLTVTSAQKNPTAFYLCASSIVRRLAGSTDTQYFGPGTRLTVL.

CDR3 sequence reads: CASGPRSGNTIYF. CDR3 in DNA: TGTGCTAGTGGTCCGCGCTCTGGAAACACCATATATTTT. The rearrangement links TRBV12-5 to TRBJ1-3; no clear D. This CDR3 contains 13 residues. V was cut by 5 bases and J by 0 bases, with 5 bases left in between. The germline V gene has CDR1 LGHNT and CDR2 FRNRAP.

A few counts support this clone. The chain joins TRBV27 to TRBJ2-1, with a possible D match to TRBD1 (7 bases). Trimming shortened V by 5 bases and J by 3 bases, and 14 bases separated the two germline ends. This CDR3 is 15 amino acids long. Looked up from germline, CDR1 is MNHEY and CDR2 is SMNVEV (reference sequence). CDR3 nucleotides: TGTGCCAGCAGTCCGACTAGGGGGCTCTACAATGAGCAGTTCTTC. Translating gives CASSPTRGLYNEQFF.

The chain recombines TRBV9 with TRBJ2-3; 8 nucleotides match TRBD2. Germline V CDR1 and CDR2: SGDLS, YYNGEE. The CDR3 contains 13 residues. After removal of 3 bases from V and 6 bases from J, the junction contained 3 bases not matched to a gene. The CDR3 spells CASSDGRADTQYF. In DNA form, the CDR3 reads TGTGCCAGCAGCGACGGGAGGGCCGATACGCAGTATTTT.

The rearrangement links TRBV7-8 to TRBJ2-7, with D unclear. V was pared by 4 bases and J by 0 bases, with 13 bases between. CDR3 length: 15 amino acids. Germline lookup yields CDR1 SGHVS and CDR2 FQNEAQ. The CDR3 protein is CASSSRRLSSYEQYF. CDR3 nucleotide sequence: TGTGCCAGCAGCTCCAGAAGACTTAGCTCCTACGAGCAGTACTTC.

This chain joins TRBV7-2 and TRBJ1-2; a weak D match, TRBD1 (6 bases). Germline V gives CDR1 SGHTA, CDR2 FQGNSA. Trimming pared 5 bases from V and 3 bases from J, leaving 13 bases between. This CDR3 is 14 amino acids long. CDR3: CASSHRTVYYGYTF. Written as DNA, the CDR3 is TGTGCCAGCAGCCACCGGACAGTATACTATGGCTACACCTTC.